This T cell receptor (beta chain) was captured in a study of somatic mutations in cytotoxic T cells in rheumatoid arthritis. Some clones are missing from TCRdb's copy, which holds only in-frame ones; the method was immunoSEQ multiplex PCR. This sample has some 18,000 clones, with over 60% found just once. The CDR3 totals 16 residues. V gave up 1 base and J gave up 5 bases; unmatched junction bases: 5. CDR1 is MGHRA and CDR2 is YSYEKL in the germline V gene. This clonotype was sampled from an adult with rheumatoid arthritis. Sequences were obtained from CD8+ T cells sorted from blood. The rearrangement uses TRBV4-1 and TRBJ1-4, with TRBD1 matching over 9 bases. The CDR3 is CASSQASGTGNEKLFF. The CDR3 coding sequence is TGCGCCAGCAGCCAAGCCTCCGGGACAGGGAATGAAAAACTGTTTTTT.